One TCR beta chain is described in this entry. The data belong to a study of control samples from healthy donors and cancer patients. The CDR3 length is 15 residues. Germline CDR1 reads SNHLY; CDR2 reads FYNNEI. V was shortened by 10 bases and J by 0 bases, with 16 bases between the two germline ends. Assay: immunoSEQ multiplex PCR; the TCRdb copy retains only in-frame clones and omits some. Of roughly 39,000 clones in the sample, around nine tenths were seen once. This receptor was obtained from a woman aged 45-65 years in good health. This rearrangement joins TRBV2 to TRBJ1-3, with unresolved D. The sequenced sample consisted of blood. The CDR3 loop is CATTETVNSGNTIYF. In DNA, the CDR3 is TGTGCCACCACGGAAACGGTGAACTCTGGAAACACCATATATTTT.